The entry that follows covers one TCR beta chain sequence. Its antigen specificity is not known. CDR1 and CDR2 (LNHNV, YYDKDF) derive from the germline V gene (reference sequence). The CDR3, cysteine through phenylalanine, is 18 amino acids long. The DNA is not on file. The library was built by means of 5' RACE. The input for every TCR library was roughly 3,300 ng of total RNA. For each sample, cDNA synthesis with SMARTScribe reverse transcriptase was split into eight separate reactions. Unique molecular identifiers containing a 6-nucleotide sample barcode were introduced through template switching during cDNA synthesis. Amplification of TCRalpha and TCRbeta cDNA involved two nested PCRs of 16 and 9 cycles, and each PCR was followed by bead purification. Before amplification, the cDNA was treated with uracil DNA-glycosylase and purified using the QIAquick PCR purification kit. The second PCR added Illumina TruSeq-compatible adapters along with sample-specific barcodes. Library quality and concentration were checked on TapeStation and Qubit, and libraries were pooled at around 4.7 ng each. Sequencing of the pooled libraries was done on an Illumina HiSeq2500 single-index Rapid Run using custom sequencing primers and 2 x 100 bp reads. The paper's processing steps were these. MiGEC version 1.2.6 was used for UMI-based consensus assembly to correct PCR and sequencing errors. V(D)J alignment, clonotype assembly and CDR3 extraction were performed with MiXCR version 2.1.1. Gene usage, clonotype sharing and MAIT/NKT TCR abundance were normalised by analysing the top 1000, 10 000 and 20 000 clonotypes per sample. After downsampling to 27 000 UMIs, diversity was calculated as the inverse Simpson index using the vegan R package. Statistical testing used paired Mann-Whitney U tests on the discordant twin pairs and applied Benjamini-Hochberg correction for multiple testing. TCRdb reprocessed the reads, and each CDR3 protein sequence is entered once, without DNA. The V and J calls reflect TCRdb's pipeline rather than the authors' work. The sample's clone listing holds about 140,000 distinct CDR3 sequences. The ten largest make up 0.95% to 1.5% of the sample.

These data come from a study of monozygotic twins with inflammatory bowel disease (dated by TCRdb to the late 2010s). In terms of the full investigation: The full study comprised around 28 monozygotic twin pairs: nine German pairs (four IBD-concordant, five IBD-discordant) and 19 IBD-discordant Danish pairs. The search for disease-associated traits relied mainly on comparing, within discordant pairs, IBD patients with their genetically identical healthy co-twins. Each individual had, on average, about 151 000 unique TCRalpha sequences and 181 000 unique TCRbeta sequences available for analysis.

Study-wide conclusions, independent of this receptor: Compared with healthy twins, IBD patients had fewer clonotypes in common with other individuals, a difference most pronounced in patients showing signs of disease activity. Measured by the inverse Simpson index, TCRbeta repertoire diversity was lower in IBD patients than in their healthy co-twins. The analysis was unable to tell different T cell subtypes apart. The results gave no support for a single strong signal or clonotype linked to IBD. Because patients received different immunosuppressive treatments, the repertoires may have picked up extra background noise and variability between individuals. No difference in repertoire similarity was observed between concordant and discordant twins, possibly owing to limited statistical power.

From each donor, an approximately 2.4 ml peripheral blood sample was drawn into PAXgene tubes and stored at -80 degrees C. Without T cell sorting, total RNA was isolated from whole blood using the PAXgene blood miRNA kit on an automated QIAcube. Deep TCRalpha and TCRbeta repertoire profiling with unique molecular barcoding was performed on peripheral blood of monozygotic twin pairs concordant or discordant for inflammatory bowel disease. Smoking habits were recorded for all twin pairs, and individuals were classified as current, former or never smokers. This TCR derives from a human donor with ulcerative colitis or Crohn's disease, or a healthy co-twin of an affected twin (not recorded which). The sequencing sample was made of blood. Recombination linked TRBV15 to TRBJ1-3; TCRdb indicates TRBD1, and absent DNA this call remains unverified. The CDR3 in this case is CATSRGRGTESSGNTIYF.